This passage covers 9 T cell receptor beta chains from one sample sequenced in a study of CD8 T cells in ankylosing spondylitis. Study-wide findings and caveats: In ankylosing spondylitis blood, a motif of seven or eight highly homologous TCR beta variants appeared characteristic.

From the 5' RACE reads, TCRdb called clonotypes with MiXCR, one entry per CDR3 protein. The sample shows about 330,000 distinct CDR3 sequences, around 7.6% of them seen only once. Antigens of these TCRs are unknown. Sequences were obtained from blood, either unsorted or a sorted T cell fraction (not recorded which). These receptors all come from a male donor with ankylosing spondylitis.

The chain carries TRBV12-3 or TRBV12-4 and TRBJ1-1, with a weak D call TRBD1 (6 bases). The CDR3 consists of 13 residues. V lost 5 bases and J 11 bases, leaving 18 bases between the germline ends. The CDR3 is CASSTNREFGAFF. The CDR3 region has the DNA TGTGCCAGCAGTACTAACAGGGAGTTCGGGGCTTTCTTT.

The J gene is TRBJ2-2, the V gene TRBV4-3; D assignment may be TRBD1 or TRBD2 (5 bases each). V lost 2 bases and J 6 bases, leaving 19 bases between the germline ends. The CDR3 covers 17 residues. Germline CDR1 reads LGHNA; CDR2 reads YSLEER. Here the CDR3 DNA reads TGCGCCAGCAGCCAACCGGAGTGGGGGTTGGGGGCCGGGGAGCTGTTTTTT. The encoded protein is CASSQPEWGLGAGELFF.

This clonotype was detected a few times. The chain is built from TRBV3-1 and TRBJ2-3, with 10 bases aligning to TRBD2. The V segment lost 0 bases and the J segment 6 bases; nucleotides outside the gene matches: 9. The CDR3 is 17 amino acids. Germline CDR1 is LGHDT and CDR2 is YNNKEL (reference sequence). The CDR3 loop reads CASSQDIIAGGPDTQYF. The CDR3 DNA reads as TGTGCCAGCAGCCAAGATATCATAGCGGGAGGCCCGGATACGCAGTATTTT.

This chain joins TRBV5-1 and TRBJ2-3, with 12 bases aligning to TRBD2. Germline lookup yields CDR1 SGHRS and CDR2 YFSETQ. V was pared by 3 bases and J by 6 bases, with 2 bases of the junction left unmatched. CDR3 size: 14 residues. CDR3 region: CASSWGLAGDTQYF. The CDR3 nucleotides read TGCGCCAGCAGCTGGGGACTAGCGGGCGATACGCAGTATTTT. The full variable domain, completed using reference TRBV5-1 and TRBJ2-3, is KAGVTQTPRYLIKTRGQQVTLSCSPISGHRSVSWYQQTPGQGLQFLFEYFSETQRNKGNFPGRFSGRQFSNSRSEMNVSTLELGDSALYLCASSWGLAGDTQYFGPGTRLTVL.

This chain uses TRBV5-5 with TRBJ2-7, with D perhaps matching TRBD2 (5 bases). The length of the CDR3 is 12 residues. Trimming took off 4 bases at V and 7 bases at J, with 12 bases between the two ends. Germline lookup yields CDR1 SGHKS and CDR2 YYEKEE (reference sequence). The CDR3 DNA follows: TGTGCCAGCAGCCCTCCCCGCGGGGAGCAGTACTTC. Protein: CASSPPRGEQYF.

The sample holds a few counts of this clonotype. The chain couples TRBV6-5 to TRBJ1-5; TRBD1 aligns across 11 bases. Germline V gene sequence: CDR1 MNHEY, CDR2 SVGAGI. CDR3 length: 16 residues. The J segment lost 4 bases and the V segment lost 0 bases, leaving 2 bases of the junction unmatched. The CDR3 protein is CASSYSGTGGNQPQHF. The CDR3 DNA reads TGTGCCAGCAGTTACTCCGGGACAGGGGGTAATCAGCCCCAGCATTTT.

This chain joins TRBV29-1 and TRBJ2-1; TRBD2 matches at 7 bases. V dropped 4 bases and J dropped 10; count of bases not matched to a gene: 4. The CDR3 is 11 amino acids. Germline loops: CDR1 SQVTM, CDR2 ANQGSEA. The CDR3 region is CSVGEGREQFF. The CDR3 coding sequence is TGCAGCGTTGGGGAGGGTCGGGAGCAGTTCTTC.

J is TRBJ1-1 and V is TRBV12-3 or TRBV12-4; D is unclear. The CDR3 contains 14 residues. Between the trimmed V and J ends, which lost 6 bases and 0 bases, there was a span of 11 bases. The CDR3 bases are TGTGCCAGCAGCGACGGCGGGGTGAACACTGAAGCTTTCTTT. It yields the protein CASSDGGVNTEAFF.

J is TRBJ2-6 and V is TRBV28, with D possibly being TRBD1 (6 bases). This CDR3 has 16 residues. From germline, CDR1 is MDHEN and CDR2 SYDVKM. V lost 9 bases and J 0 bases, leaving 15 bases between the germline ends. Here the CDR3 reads CASLDSLTSGANVLTF. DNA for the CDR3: TGTGCCAGTCTGGACAGCCTAACCTCTGGGGCCAACGTCCTGACTTTC.